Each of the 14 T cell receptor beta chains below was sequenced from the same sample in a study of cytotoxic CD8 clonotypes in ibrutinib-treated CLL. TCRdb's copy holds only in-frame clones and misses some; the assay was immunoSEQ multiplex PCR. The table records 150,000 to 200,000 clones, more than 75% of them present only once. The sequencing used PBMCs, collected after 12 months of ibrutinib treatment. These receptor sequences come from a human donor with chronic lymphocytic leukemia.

In DNA, the CDR3 is TGTGCCAGCCGGTCCGCAGGCCTGGCGGGAGAGACCCAGTACTTC. Protein sequence: CASRSAGLAGETQYF. This rearrangement joins TRBV10-3 to TRBJ2-5; maybe TRBD2 (5 bases). V lost 10 bases and J 4 bases, leaving 22 bases between the germline ends. Germline CDR1 is ENHRY and CDR2 is SYGVKD. The CDR3 runs to 15 residues.

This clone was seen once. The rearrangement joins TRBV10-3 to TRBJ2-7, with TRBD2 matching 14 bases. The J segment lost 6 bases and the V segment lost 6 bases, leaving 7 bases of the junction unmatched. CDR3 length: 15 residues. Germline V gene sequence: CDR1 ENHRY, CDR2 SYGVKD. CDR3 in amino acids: CAIRDQGTSGGEQYF. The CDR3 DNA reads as TGTGCCATCAGGGACCAGGGGACTAGCGGGGGCGAGCAGTACTTC.

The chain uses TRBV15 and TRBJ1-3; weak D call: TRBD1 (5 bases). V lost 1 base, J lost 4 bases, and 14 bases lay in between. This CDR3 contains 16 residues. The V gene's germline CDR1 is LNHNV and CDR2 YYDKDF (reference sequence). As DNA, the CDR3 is TGTGCCACCAGCAGAGTTGGGGTAGGGGCAGGAAACACCATATATTTT. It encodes CATSRVGVGAGNTIYF.

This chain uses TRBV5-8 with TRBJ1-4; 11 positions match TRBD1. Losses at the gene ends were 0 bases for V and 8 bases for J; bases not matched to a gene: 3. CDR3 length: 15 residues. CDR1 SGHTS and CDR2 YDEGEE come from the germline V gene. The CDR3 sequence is CASSLVGTGGEKLFF. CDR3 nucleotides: TGTGCCAGCAGCTTGGTAGGGACAGGGGGAGAAAAACTGTTTTTT.

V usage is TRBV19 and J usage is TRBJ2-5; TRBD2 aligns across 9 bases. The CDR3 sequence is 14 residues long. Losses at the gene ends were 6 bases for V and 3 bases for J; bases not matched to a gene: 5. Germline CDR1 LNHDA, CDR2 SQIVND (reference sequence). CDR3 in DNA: TGTGCCAGTAGGCCGCGGGAGGGAAAAGAGACCCAGTACTTC. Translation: CASRPREGKETQYF.

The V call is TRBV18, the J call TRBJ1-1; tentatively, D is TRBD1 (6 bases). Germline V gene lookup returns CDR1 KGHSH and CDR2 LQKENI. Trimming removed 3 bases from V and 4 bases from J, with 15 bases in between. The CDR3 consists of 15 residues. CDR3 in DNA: TGTGCCAGCTCACCTGCAGGAAGCAGGGGCACTGAAGCTTTCTTT. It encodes CASSPAGSRGTEAFF.

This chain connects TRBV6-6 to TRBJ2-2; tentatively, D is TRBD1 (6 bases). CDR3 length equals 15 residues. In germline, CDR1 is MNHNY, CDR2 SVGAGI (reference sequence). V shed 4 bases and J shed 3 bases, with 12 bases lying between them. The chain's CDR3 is CASSLGRGHTGELFF. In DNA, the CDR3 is TGTGCCAGCAGTTTAGGCAGGGGCCACACCGGGGAGCTGTTTTTT.

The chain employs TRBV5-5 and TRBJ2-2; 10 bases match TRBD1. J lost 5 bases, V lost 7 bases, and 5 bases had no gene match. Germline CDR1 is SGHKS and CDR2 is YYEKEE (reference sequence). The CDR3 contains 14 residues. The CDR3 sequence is CASFPGQGTGELFF. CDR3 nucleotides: TGTGCCAGCTTCCCGGGACAGGGGACCGGGGAGCTGTTTTTT.

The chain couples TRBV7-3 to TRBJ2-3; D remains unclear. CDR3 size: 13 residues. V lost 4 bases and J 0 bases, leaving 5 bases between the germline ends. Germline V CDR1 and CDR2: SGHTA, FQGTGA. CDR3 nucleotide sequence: TGTGCCAGCAGCTCTATTAGCACAGATACGCAGTATTTT. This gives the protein CASSSISTDTQYF.

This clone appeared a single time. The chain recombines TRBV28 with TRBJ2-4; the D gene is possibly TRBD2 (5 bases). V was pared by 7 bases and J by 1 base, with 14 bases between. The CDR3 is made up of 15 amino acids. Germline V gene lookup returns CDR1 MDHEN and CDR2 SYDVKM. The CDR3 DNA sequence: TGTGCCAGCACCCCGGGATTTTGGGCCAAAAACATTCAGTACTTC. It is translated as CASTPGFWAKNIQYF.

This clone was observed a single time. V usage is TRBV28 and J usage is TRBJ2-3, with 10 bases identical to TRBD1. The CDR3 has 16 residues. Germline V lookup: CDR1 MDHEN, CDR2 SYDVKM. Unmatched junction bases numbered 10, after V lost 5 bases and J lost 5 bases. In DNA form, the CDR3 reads TGTGCCAGCAGTACCGCCGGGACAGGGGTTATAGATACGCAGTATTTT. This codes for CASSTAGTGVIDTQYF.

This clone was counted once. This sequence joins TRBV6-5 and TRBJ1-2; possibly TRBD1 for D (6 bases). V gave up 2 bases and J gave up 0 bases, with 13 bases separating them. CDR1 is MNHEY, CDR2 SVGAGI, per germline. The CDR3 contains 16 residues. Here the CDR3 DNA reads TGTGCCAGCAGTTACGGCGTGCAGGGGCCTAACTATGGCTACACCTTC. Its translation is CASSYGVQGPNYGYTF.

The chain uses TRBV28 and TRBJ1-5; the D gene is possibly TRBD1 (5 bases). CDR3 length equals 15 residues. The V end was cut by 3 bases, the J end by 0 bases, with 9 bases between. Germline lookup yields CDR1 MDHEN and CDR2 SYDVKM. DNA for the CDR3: TGTGCCAGCAGTTTCGGGGGAAGTAGCAATCAGCCCCAGCATTTT. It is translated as CASSFGGSSNQPQHF.

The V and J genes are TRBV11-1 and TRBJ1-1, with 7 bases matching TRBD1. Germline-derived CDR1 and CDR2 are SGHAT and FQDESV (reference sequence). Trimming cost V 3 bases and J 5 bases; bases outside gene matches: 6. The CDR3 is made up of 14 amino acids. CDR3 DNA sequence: TGTGCCAGCAGCTTGACAGGGCCGTATACTGAAGCTTTCTTT. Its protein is CASSLTGPYTEAFF.